This TCR beta chain was observed in a study of monozygotic twins with inflammatory bowel disease. Whole-study findings and limits: Clonotype sharing was lower in IBD patients than healthy twins, most markedly with disease activity.

Researchers generated cDNA in eight separate reactions per sample. Template switching incorporated UMIs with a 6-nucleotide sample barcode. The authors ran two nested PCRs of approximately 17 and 9 cycles on TCRalpha and TCRbeta cDNA. No DNA is given; TCRdb re-called the 5' RACE reads and lists each CDR3 protein once. This specimen shows 400,000 to 500,000 distinct CDR3 sequences; the ten leading clones hold 2% to 3%. With respect to this clonotype: Its antigen is still unknown.

The sample comprised blood. The clonotype originates from a human donor with ulcerative colitis or Crohn's disease, or a healthy co-twin of an affected twin (not recorded which).

The CDR3 spells CASYSLNTEAFF. The chain is built from TRBV27 and TRBJ1-1. The V gene's germline CDR1 is MNHEY and CDR2 SMNVEV (reference sequence). There are 12 residues in the CDR3.